The 11 T cell receptor beta chains below come from one sample, sequenced in a study of CD8 T cells in Susac syndrome. Reverse transcription of about 0.5 to 1 ug RNA was performed with random hexamers. One entry per CDR3 protein results from TCRdb running MiXCR on the immunoSEQ multiplex PCR reads. The sample comprises about 120,000 distinct CDR3 sequences, around 94% of which are singletons, and around 0.2% rests with the top ten. Sequenced input: CD8+ T cells from PBMCs. These receptors were collected from a human donor with Susac syndrome.

The chain uses TRBV12-3 or TRBV12-4 and TRBJ1-5, with 9 bases identical to TRBD1. This CDR3 contains 15 residues. V lost 4 bases to trimming and J lost 11 bases; unmatched junction nucleotides: 12. The CDR3 coding sequence is TGTGCCAGCAGTTCTTCAGGACAGGGGATGGTGTCCCAGCATTTT. This translates into CASSSSGQGMVSQHF.

The V gene is TRBV18, the J gene TRBJ1-1; no definite D call. Trimming pared 2 bases from V and 0 bases from J, leaving 13 bases between. The CDR3 consists of 16 residues. Germline CDR1 reads KGHSH; CDR2 reads LQKENI. CDR3 DNA sequence: TGTGCCAGCTCACCAGAATATGGAGGCTTGAACACTGAAGCTTTCTTT. Its protein product is CASSPEYGGLNTEAFF.

This chain connects TRBV30 to TRBJ2-5; 8 nucleotides align to TRBD2. J gave up 1 base and V 2 bases, and 3 bases lay outside the gene matches. The CDR3 has 14 residues. Germline CDR1 reads GTSNPN; CDR2 reads SVGIG (reference sequence). The CDR3 protein is CAWSSGGFQETQYF. The CDR3 DNA sequence: TGTGCCTGGAGTAGCGGGGGATTCCAAGAGACCCAGTACTTC.

V usage is TRBV20-1 and J usage is TRBJ1-3, with no clear D. The germline gives CDR1 DFQATT, CDR2 SNEGSKA (reference sequence). V dropped 5 bases and J dropped 0 bases, with 14 bases sitting between them. The CDR3 consists of 15 residues. CDR3 region: CSAVDWAVSGNTIYF. In DNA form, the CDR3 reads TGCAGTGCTGTTGATTGGGCGGTCTCTGGAAACACCATATATTTT.

The chain couples TRBV2 to TRBJ2-4; the D gene is possibly TRBD2 (6 bases). This CDR3 has 16 amino acids. V lost 3 bases and J lost 6, with 18 bases in between. CDR1 and CDR2 from the germline V gene are SNHLY and FYNNEI. CDR3 coding DNA: TGTGCCAGCAGTGATCCCAACGAGGGTAGCGGAAACATTCAGTACTTC. Translating it yields CASSDPNEGSGNIQYF.

The genes are TRBV18 and TRBJ1-2; D gene uncertain. CDR1 is KGHSH, CDR2 LQKENI, per germline. V lost 3 bases, J lost 4 bases, and 12 bases lay in between. There are 14 residues in the CDR3. In DNA form, the CDR3 reads TGTGCCAGCTCACCGATAGGCCCTTCCTATGGCTACACCTTC. It yields the protein CASSPIGPSYGYTF.

The chain is built from TRBV25-1 and TRBJ1-2; D is undetermined. This CDR3 comprises 11 residues. The V end was cut by 6 bases, the J end by 8 bases, with 10 bases between. Germline CDR1 is MGHDK and CDR2 is SYGVNS. The CDR3 protein is CASRDKQGYTF. The DNA for the CDR3 is TGTGCCAGCAGGGATAAACAGGGCTACACCTTC.

The V call is TRBV6-5, the J call TRBJ1-4, with D tentatively TRBD1 (6 bases). The ends were cut back, 5 bases at V and 4 bases at J, with 11 bases in the middle. In germline, CDR1 is MNHEY, CDR2 SVGAGI. The CDR3 has 14 amino acids. CDR3 sequence: CASSGQWNNEKLFF. The CDR3 nucleotides are TGTGCCAGCAGTGGACAGTGGAATAATGAAAAACTGTTTTTT.

The chain uses TRBV4-3 and TRBJ2-1; D might be TRBD1 (6 bases). Germline-derived CDR1 and CDR2 are LGHNA and YSLEER. The CDR3 has 14 residues. V was shortened by 0 bases and J by 7 bases, with 10 bases between the two germline ends. CDR3 residues: CASSQDGTSNEQFF. The CDR3 DNA follows: TGCGCCAGCAGCCAAGATGGGACATCGAATGAGCAGTTCTTC.

J is TRBJ2-1 and V is TRBV6-4, with 8 bases matching TRBD2. Germline V gene data show CDR1 as MRHNA and CDR2 as SNTAGT. V was pared by 4 bases and J by 8 bases, with 13 bases of the junction left unmatched. The length of the CDR3 is 16 residues. CDR3 in amino acids: CASSVRPGEAGDEQFF. The CDR3 DNA is TGTGCCAGCAGTGTAAGGCCGGGGGAAGCGGGAGATGAGCAGTTCTTC.

This clonotype showed up just once. The genes are TRBV6-5 and TRBJ2-5; D may be TRBD1 or TRBD2 (6 bases each). The CDR3 contains 13 residues. Germline CDR1 MNHEY, CDR2 SVGAGI. Trimming took 6 bases from V and 5 from J, leaving 13 bases between them. The CDR3 coding sequence is TGTGCCAGCAGCTTGTTAGGGGGGGAGACCCAGTACTTC. It translates to CASSLLGGETQYF.